This T cell receptor (beta chain) comes out of a study of sequential checkpoint blockade in melanoma. Some clones are missing from TCRdb's copy, which holds only in-frame ones; the method was immunoSEQ multiplex PCR. This repertoire shows 7,000 to 8,500 clones, about 60% found once; its top ten account for nearly 9%. In its sample, this clone was seen once. The CDR3 covers 15 residues. In germline, CDR1 is MNHNS, CDR2 SASEGT. Trimming removed 4 bases from V and 3 bases from J, with 13 bases in between. The treatment is: randomized to nivolumab then ipilimumab (arm A) or the reverse (arm B). The chain has TRBV6-1 and TRBJ1-3; a possible D gene is TRBD1 (6 bases). The specimen was CD8+ T cells sorted from blood (inferred from file names), collected from a patient given nivolumab and ipilimumab in sequence. The TCR originated in a human donor with melanoma. DNA for the CDR3: TGTGCCAGCAGTGGGCCTAACAGGGTTGGAAACACCATATATTTT. Protein sequence: CASSGPNRVGNTIYF.